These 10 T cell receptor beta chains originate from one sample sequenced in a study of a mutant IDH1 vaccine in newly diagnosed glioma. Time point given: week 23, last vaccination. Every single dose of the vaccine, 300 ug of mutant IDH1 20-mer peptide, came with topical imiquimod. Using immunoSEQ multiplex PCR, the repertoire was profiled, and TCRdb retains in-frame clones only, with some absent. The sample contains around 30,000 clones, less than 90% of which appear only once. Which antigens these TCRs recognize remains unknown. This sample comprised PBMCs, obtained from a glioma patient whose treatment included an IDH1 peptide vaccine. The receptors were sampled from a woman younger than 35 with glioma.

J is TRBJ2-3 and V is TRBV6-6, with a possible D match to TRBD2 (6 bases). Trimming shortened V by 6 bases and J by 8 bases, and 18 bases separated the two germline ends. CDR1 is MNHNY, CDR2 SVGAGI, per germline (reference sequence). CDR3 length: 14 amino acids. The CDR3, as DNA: TGTGCCAGCAGGCCCTCGGGAGAGCAGGCTACGCAGTATTTT. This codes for CASRPSGEQATQYF.

The CDR3 region is CASSESNTGELFF. The CDR3 bases are TGTGCCAGCAGTGAAAGCAACACCGGGGAGCTGTTTTTT. The genes are TRBV2 and TRBJ2-2; D is unclear. The CDR3 has 13 residues. V was shortened by 2 bases and J by 2 bases, with 3 bases between the two germline ends. The germline CDR1 and CDR2 sequences are SNHLY and FYNNEI.

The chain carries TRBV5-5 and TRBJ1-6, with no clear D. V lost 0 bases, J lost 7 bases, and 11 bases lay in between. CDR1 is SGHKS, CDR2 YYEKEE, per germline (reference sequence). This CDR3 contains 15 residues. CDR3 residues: CASSLARALNSPLHF. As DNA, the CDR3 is TGTGCCAGCAGCTTGGCCCGGGCGTTGAATTCACCCCTCCACTTT.

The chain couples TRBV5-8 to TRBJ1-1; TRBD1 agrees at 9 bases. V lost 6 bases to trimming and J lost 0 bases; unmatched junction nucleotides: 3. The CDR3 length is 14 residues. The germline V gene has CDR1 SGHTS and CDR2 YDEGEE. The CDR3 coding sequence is TGTGCCAGCACCCGGGACAGGGTGAACACTGAAGCTTTCTTT. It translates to CASTRDRVNTEAFF.

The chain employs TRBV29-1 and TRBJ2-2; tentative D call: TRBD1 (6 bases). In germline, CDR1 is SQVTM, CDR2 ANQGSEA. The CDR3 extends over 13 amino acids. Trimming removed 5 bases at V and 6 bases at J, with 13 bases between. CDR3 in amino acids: CSVYTQGSGELFF. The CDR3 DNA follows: TGCAGCGTTTATACACAGGGATCCGGGGAGCTGTTTTTT.

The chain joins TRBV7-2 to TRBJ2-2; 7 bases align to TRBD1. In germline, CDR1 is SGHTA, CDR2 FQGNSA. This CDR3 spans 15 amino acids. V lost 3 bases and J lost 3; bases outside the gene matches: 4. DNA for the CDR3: TGTGCCAGCAGCTTGTCACAGGGGTACACCGGGGAGCTGTTTTTT. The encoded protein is CASSLSQGYTGELFF.

Here the CDR3 reads CASSPANNEQFF. CDR3 nucleotide sequence: TGTGCCAGCAGTCCCGCAAACAATGAGCAGTTCTTC. This chain uses TRBV27 with TRBJ2-1, with D unclear. This CDR3 is 12 amino acids long. Trimming shortened V by 5 bases and J by 5 bases, and 7 bases separated the two germline ends. CDR1 and CDR2 (germline): MNHEY, SMNVEV (reference sequence).

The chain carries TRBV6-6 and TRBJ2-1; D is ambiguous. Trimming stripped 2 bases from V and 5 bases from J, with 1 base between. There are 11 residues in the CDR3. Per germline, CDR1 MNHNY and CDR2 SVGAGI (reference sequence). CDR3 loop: CASSYNNEQFF. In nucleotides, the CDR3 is TGTGCCAGCAGTTACAACAATGAGCAGTTCTTC.

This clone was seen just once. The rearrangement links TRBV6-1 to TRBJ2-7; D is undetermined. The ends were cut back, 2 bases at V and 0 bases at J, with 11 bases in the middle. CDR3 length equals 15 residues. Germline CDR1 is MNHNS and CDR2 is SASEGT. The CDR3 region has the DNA TGTGCCAGCAGTGAACTCTGGGCAAGCTCCTACGAGCAGTACTTC. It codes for CASSELWASSYEQYF.

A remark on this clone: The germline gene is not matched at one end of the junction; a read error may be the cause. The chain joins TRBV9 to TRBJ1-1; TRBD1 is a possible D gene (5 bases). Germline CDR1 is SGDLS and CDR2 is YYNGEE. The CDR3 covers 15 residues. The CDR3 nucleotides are TGTGCCAGCAGCGTAGGGGGGTTTATGAACGCTGAAGCTTTCTTT. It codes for CASSVGGFMNAEAFF.